The clone carrying this T cell receptor (beta chain) was detected only once. The sample belongs to a study of T cell changes during pregnancy in multiple sclerosis. This table comes from immunoSEQ multiplex PCR, and its TCRdb copy is limited to in-frame clones, with some not included. The sample consists of 60,000 to 75,000 clones, roughly 90% of them appearing once. The germline gives CDR1 MNHNS, CDR2 SASEGT. The CDR3 spans 17 residues. V lost 4 bases and J lost 0, with 16 bases in between. The TCR was taken from a female donor with multiple sclerosis, enrolled in a pregnancy study. The material was peripheral blood, obtained before pregnancy. The chain joins TRBV6-1 to TRBJ1-5, with D possibly being TRBD1 (5 bases). The CDR3 nucleotides read TGTGCCAGCAGTGCCCTAGACAGCTTTTATAGCAATCAGCCCCAGCATTTT. As protein: CASSALDSFYSNQPQHF.